This T cell receptor (beta chain) was identified during a study of neurological immune-mediated disorders. Broader study findings: Patients with HTLV-1-associated myelopathy showed the most TCR clonal expansion. Those with multiple sclerosis showed the least, falling below healthy controls. The study found no CDR3 amino acid sequences shared by expanded clones across subjects, suggesting private repertoires in all groups.

For this clonotype: Its specificity is not known.

5'RACE generated cDNA with 10-nucleotide random UMIs. Sequencing runs each yielded over 160 million TCR-beta sequences from 15-18 subjects. TCRdb reanalysed the 5' RACE reads using MiXCR and keeps one entry per CDR3 protein. Among approximately 24,000 distinct CDR3 sequences listed, roughly 12% were seen once. CDR1 is SGHKS and CDR2 is YYEKEE in the germline V gene (reference sequence). Trimming removed 4 bases at V and 5 bases at J, with 16 bases between. CDR3 length: 15 amino acids. The sequence came from a woman aged 40 to 55 with HTLV-1-associated myelopathy (HAM/TSP). Input material: PBMCs. This sequence joins TRBV5-5 and TRBJ2-1; possibly TRBD1 or TRBD2 for D (5 bases each). The CDR3 DNA reads as TGTGCCAGCAGCACCGGGACGGGGTCCAACAATGAGCAGTTCTTC. This gives the protein CASSTGTGSNNEQFF.